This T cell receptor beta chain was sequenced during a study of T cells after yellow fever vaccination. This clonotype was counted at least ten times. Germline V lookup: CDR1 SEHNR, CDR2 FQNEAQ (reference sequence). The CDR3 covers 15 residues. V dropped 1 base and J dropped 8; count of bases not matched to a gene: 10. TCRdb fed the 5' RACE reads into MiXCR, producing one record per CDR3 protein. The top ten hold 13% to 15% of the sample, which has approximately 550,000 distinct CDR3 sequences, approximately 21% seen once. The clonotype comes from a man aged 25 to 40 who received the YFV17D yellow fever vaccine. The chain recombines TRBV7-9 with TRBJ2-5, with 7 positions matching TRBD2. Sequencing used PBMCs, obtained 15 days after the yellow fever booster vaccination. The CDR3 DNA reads TGTGCCAGCAGCTTAGAGGGACTACCATCAGACACCCAGTACTTC. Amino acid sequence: CASSLEGLPSDTQYF.